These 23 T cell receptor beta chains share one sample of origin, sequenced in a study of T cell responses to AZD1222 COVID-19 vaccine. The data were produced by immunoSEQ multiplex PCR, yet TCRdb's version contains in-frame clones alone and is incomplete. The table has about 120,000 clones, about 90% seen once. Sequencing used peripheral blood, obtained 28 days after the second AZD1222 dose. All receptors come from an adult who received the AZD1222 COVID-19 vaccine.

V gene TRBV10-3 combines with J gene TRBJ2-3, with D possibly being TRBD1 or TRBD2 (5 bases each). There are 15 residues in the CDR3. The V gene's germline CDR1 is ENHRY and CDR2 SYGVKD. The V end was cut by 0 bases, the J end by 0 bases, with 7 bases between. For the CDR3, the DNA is TGTGCCATCAGTGAGTCGAGGGACAGCACAGATACGCAGTATTTT. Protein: CAISESRDSTDTQYF.

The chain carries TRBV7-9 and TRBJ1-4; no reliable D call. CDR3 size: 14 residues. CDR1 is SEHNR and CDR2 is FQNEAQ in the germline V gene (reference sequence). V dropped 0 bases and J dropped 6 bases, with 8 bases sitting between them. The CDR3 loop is CASSLAWEHEKLFF. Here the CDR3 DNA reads TGTGCCAGCAGCTTAGCCTGGGAGCATGAAAAACTGTTTTTT.

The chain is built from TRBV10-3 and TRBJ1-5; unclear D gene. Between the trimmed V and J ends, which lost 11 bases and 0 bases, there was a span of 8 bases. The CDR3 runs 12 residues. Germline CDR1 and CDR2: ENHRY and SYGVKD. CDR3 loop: CAAGLSNQPQHF. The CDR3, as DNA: TGTGCCGCGGGCCTTAGCAATCAGCCCCAGCATTTT.

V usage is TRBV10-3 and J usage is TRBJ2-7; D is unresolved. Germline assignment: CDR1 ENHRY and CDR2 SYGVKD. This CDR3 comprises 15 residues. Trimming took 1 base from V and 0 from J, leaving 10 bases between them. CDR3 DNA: TGTGCCATCAGTGAGTTAACGGCGAACTCCTACGAGCAGTACTTC. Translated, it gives CAISELTANSYEQYF.

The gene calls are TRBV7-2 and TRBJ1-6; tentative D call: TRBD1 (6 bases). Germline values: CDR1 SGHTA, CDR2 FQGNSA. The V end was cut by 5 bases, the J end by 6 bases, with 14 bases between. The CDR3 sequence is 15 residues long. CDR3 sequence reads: CASSPRQAPNSPLHF. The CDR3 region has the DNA TGTGCCAGCAGCCCTCGACAGGCCCCTAATTCACCCCTCCACTTT.

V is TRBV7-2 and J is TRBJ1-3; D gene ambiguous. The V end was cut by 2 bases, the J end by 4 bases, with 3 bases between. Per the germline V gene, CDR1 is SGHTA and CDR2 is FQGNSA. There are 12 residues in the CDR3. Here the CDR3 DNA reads TGTGCCAGCAGCTTATTCGGAAACACCATATATTTT. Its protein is CASSLFGNTIYF.

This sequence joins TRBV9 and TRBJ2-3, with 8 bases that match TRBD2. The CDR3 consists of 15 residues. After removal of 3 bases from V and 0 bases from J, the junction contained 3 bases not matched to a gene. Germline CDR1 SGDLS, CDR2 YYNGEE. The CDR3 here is CASSATSASTDTQYF. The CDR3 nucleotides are TGTGCCAGCAGCGCGACTAGCGCGAGCACAGATACGCAGTATTTT. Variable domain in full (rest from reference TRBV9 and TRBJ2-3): DSGVTQTPKHLITATGQRVTLRCSPRSGDLSVYWYQQSLDQGLQFLIQYYNGEERAKGNILERFSAQQFPDLHSELNLSSLELGDSALYFCASSATSASTDTQYFGPGTRLTVL.

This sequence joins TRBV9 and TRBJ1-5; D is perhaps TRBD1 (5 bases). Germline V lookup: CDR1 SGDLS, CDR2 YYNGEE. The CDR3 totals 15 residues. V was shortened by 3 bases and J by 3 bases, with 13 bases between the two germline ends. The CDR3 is CASSGSGGNNQPQHF. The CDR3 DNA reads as TGTGCCAGCAGCGGATCCGGGGGTAACAATCAGCCCCAGCATTTT.

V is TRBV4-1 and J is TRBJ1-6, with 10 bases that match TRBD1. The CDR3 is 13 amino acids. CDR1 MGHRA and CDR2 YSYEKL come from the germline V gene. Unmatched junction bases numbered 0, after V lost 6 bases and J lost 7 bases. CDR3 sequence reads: CASRDRGNSPLHF. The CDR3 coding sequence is TGCGCCAGCAGGGACAGGGGGAATTCACCCCTCCACTTT.

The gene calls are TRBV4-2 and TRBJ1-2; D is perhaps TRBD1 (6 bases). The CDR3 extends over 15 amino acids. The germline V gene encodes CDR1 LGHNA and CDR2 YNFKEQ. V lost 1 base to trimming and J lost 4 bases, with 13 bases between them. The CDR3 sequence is CASSQAPQGPYGYTF. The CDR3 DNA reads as TGTGCCAGCAGCCAAGCCCCACAGGGTCCCTATGGCTACACCTTC.

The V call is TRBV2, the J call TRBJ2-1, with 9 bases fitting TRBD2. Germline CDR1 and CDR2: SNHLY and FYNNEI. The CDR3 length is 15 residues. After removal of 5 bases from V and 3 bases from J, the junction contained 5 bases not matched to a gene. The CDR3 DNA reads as TGTGCCAGCAGTAAAGAGACTAGCGGCTACAATGAGCAGTTCTTC. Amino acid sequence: CASSKETSGYNEQFF.

The CDR3: CSVAQGLSAEAFF. DNA for the CDR3: TGCAGCGTTGCCCAGGGGTTAAGTGCTGAAGCTTTCTTT. The V gene is TRBV29-1, the J gene TRBJ1-1, with a weak D call TRBD1 (6 bases). V dropped 4 bases and J dropped 6 bases, with 15 bases sitting between them. CDR1 is SQVTM, CDR2 ANQGSEA, per germline. This CDR3 comprises 13 residues.

The CDR3 DNA sequence: TGCGCCAGCAGCTTGGACACTAGCCGCGAGCAGTACTTC. It translates to CASSLDTSREQYF. The rearrangement links TRBV5-1 to TRBJ2-7, with a tentative D call TRBD2 (6 bases). Trimming stripped 0 bases from V and 6 bases from J, with 10 bases between. The CDR3 totals 13 residues. CDR1 is SGHRS and CDR2 is YFSETQ in the germline V gene.

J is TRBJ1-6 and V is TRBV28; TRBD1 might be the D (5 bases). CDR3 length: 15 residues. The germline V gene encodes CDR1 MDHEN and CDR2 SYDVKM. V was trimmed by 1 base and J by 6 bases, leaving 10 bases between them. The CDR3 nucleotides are TGTGCCAGCAGTTTATCTGGGACGGGTAATTCACCCCTCCACTTT. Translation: CASSLSGTGNSPLHF.

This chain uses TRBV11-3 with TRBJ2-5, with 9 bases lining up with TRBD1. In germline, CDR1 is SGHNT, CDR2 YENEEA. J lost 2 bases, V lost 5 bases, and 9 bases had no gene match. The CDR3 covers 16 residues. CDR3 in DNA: TGTGCCAGCAGCCCAAGGGACAGGGCCAATCAAGAGACCCAGTACTTC. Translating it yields CASSPRDRANQETQYF. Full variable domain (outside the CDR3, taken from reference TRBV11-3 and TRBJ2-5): EAGVVQSPRYKIIEKKQPVAFWCNPISGHNTLYWYLQNLGQGPELLIRYENEEAVDDSQLPKDRFSAERLKGVDSTLKIQPAELGDSAVYLCASSPRDRANQETQYFGPGTRLLVL.

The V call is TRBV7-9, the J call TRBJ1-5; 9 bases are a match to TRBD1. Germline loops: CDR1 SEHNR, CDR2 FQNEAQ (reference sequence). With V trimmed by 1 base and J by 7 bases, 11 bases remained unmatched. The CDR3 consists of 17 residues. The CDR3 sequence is CASSLVMGQGPLQPQHF. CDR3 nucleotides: TGTGCCAGCAGCTTAGTAATGGGACAGGGACCCTTGCAGCCCCAGCATTTT. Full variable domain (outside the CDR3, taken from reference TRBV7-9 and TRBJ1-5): DTGVSQNPRHKITKRGQNVTFRCDPISEHNRLYWYRQTLGQGPEFLTYFQNEAQLEKSRLLSDRFSAERPKGSFSTLEIQRTEQGDSAMYLCASSLVMGQGPLQPQHFGDGTRLSIL.

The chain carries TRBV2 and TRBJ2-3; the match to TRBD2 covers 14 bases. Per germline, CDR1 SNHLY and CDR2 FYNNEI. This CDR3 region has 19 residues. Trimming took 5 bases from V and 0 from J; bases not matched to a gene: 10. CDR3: CASSNPGLAGDGSTDTQYF. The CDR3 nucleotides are TGTGCCAGCAGTAACCCGGGACTAGCGGGAGACGGTAGCACAGATACGCAGTATTTT. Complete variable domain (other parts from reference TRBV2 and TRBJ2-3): EPEVTQTPSHQVTQMGQEVILRCVPISNHLYFYWYRQILGQKVEFLVSFYNNEISEKSEIFDDQFSVERPDGSNFTLKIRSTKLEDSAMYFCASSNPGLAGDGSTDTQYFGPGTRLTVL.

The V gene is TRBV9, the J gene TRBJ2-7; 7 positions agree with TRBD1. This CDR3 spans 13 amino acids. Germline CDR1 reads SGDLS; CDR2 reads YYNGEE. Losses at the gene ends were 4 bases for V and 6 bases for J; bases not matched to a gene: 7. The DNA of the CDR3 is TGTGCCAGCAGCCCGACAGGGAAGGGCGAGCAGTACTTC. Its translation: CASSPTGKGEQYF.

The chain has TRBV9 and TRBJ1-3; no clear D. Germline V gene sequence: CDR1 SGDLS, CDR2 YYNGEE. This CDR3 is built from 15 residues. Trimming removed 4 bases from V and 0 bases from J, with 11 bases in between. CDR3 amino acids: CASSTQGSSGNTIYF. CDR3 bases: TGTGCCAGCAGCACCCAAGGGAGCTCTGGAAACACCATATATTTT.

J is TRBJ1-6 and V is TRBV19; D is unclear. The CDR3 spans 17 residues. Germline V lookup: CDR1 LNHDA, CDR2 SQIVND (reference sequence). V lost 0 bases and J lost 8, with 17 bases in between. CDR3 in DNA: TGTGCCAGTAGTATAGATCATCGACGGCGGATCGATTCACCCCTCCACTTT. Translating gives CASSIDHRRRIDSPLHF.

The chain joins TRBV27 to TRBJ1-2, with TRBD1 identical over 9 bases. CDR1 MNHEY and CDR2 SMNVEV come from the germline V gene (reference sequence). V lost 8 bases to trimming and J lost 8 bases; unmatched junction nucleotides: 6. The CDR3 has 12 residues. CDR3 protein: CASGTGPGGYTF. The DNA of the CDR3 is TGTGCCAGCGGGACAGGGCCGGGGGGCTACACCTTC.

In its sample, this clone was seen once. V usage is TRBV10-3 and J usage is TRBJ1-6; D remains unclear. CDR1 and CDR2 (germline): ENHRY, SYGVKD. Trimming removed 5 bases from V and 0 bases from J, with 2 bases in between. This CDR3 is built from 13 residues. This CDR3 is CAISSSYNSPLHF. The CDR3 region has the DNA TGTGCCATCAGTTCCTCCTATAATTCACCCCTCCACTTT.

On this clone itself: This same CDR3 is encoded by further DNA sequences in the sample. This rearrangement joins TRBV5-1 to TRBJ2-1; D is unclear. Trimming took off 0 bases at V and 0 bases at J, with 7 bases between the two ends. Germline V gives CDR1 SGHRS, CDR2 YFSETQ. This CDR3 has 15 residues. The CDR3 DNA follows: TGCGCCAGCAGCTTGGAGGGTGGCTCCTACAATGAGCAGTTCTTC. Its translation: CASSLEGGSYNEQFF.